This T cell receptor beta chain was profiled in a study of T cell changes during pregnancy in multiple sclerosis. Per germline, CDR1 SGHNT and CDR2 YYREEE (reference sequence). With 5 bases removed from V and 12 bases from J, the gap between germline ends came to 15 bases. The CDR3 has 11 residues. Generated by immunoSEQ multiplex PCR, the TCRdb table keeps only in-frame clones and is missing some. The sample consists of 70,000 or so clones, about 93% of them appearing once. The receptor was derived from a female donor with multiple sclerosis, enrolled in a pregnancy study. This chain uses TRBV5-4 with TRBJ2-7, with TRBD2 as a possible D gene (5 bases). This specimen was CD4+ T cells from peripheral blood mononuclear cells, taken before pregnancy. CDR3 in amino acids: CASSSSGIMYF. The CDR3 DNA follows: TGTGCCAGCAGTTCTTCCGGGATCATGTACTTC.